This T cell receptor (beta chain) was found in a study of somatic mutations in cytotoxic T cells in rheumatoid arthritis. Repertoires were generated with immunoSEQ multiplex PCR, while TCRdb's copy carries only in-frame clones and drops some. Of 15,000 to 20,000 clones in the sample, around three quarters were seen once. This clone has a single count. As yet, its antigen is unknown. The study's findings and limits: Multiple comparisons were not accounted for in the slight TRBV07 underrepresentation seen in rheumatoid arthritis patients.

The CDR3 spans 14 residues. Trimming shortened V by 2 bases and J by 0 bases, and 7 bases separated the two germline ends. From germline, CDR1 is WNHNN and CDR2 SYGVQD (reference sequence). This TCR came from an adult with rheumatoid arthritis. The chain has TRBV10-1 and TRBJ1-1; D gene uncertain. Sequencing was performed on CD8+ T cells sorted from blood. The CDR3 DNA follows: TGCGCCAGCAGTGAGCGGGCGATGAACACTGAAGCTTTCTTT. The encoded protein is CASSERAMNTEAFF.